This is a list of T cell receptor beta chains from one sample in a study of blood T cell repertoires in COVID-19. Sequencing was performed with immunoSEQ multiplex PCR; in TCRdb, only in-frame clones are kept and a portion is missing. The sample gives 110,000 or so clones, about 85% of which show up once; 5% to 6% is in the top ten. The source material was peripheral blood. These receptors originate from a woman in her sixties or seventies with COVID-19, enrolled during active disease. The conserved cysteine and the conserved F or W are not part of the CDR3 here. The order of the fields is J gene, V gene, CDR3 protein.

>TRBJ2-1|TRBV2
ASSEYISGGTQF
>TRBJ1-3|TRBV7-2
ASSLGRVGGNTIY
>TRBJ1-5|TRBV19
ASSTDRAVGNQPQH
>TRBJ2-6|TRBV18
ASSPMYTDPGANVLT
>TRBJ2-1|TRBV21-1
ASSKLAGGGNEQF
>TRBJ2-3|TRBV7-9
ASGRGAGGDTQY
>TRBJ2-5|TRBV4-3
ASSQGFGVQETQY
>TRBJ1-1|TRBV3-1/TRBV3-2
ASSPGRGTEAF
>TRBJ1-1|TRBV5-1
ASTGFEGTNTEAF
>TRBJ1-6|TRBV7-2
ASSLLTGYSPLH
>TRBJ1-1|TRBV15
ATSMEGRYTEAF
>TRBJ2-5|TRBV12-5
ASGRTGAQY
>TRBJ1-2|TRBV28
ASSSSTGERYGYT
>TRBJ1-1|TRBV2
ASSGPGLEAF
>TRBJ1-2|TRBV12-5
ASGSGQSNYGYT
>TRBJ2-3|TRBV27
ASSSLASTDTQY
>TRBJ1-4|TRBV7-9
ASSSQGNEKLF
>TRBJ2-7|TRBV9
ASSARDRSYEQY
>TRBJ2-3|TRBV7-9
ASSSQTGFADTQY
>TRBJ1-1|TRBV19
ASLAGQGWGTEAF
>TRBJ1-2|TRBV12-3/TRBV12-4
ASSLVRRHAG
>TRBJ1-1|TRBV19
ASSIWTGADTEAF
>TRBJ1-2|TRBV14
ASSSTDRDRRYYGYT
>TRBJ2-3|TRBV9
ASSEASGGYIDTQY
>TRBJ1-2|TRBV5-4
ATLPPGANYGYT
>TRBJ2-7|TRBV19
ASSIGEAATYEQY
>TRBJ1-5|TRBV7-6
ASSLGTGTSYSNQPQH
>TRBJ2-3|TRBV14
ASSQLITGNWADTQY
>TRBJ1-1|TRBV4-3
ASSQDGIWTEAF
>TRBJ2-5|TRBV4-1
ASSQQRGNQETQY
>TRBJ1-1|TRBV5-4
ASSLLAGRHPEAF
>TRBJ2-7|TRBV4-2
ASSQDFRGGGEQY
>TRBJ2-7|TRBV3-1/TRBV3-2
ASSQQGPSYEQY
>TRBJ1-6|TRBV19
ATGRRGADNSPLH
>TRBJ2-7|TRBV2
ASSETSGGYEQY
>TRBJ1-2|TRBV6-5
ASSYVRQTRAYGYT
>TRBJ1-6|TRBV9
ASSVGGLDSPLH
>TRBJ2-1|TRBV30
AWSSQGTVPYNEQF
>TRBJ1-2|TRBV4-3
ASSSFDRVQEGYT
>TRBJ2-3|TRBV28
ASSLAGGGTDTQY
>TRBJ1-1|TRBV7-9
ASTRDRGAEAF